Each of the 7 T cell receptor beta chains below was sequenced from the same sample in a study of Tregs in tolerant kidney transplant recipients. The repertoire was sequenced with immunoSEQ multiplex PCR; TCRdb's copy has only in-frame clones and lacks some. The table has 55,000 to 80,000 clones, more than 95% seen once. Sequenced here: Tregs from blood, sampled before the transplant. The receptors here all came from a human donor who received a combined kidney and bone marrow transplant.

This sequence joins TRBV29-1 and TRBJ2-3, with D unclear. Germline V gene data show CDR1 as SQVTM and CDR2 as ANQGSEA. The ends were cut back, 0 bases at V and 3 bases at J, with 10 bases in the middle. The CDR3 consists of 14 residues. Here the CDR3 reads CSVEEGVRTDTQYF. DNA of the CDR3: TGCAGCGTTGAAGAGGGTGTCAGGACAGATACGCAGTATTTT.

J is TRBJ2-5 and V is TRBV6-5; 8 bases map to TRBD1. The length of the CDR3 is 13 residues. Trimming at V came to 4 bases and at J to 5 bases, leaving 3 bases not matched to a gene. Germline V CDR1 and CDR2: MNHEY, SVGAGI. CDR3 nucleotide sequence: TGTGCCAGCAGTTGGACAGGGTTGGAGACCCAGTACTTC. Translation gives CASSWTGLETQYF.

The V gene is TRBV28, the J gene TRBJ1-2; D unresolved. Germline V gene data show CDR1 as MDHEN and CDR2 as SYDVKM. The CDR3 covers 15 residues. Trimming shortened V by 5 bases and J by 7 bases, and 20 bases separated the two germline ends. The chain's CDR3 is CASSPRRGPFSGYTF. The DNA for the CDR3 is TGTGCCAGCAGTCCCCGCCGGGGTCCCTTTTCTGGCTACACCTTC.

The rearrangement links TRBV18 to TRBJ2-7; TRBD1 matches at 11 bases. CDR3 length equals 14 residues. J was trimmed by 4 bases and V by 3 bases; bases with no gene match: 2. Germline loops: CDR1 KGHSH, CDR2 LQKENI. CDR3 bases: TGTGCCAGCTCACCCGGGACAGGGGGTTACGAGCAGTACTTC. The encoded protein is CASSPGTGGYEQYF.

This clone was observed a single time. DNA of the CDR3: TGTGCCAGCAGTGACCCAATCCAAGGGGGAACCAAAAACATTCAGTACTTC. Translation: CASSDPIQGGTKNIQYF. V and J are TRBV2 and TRBJ2-4, with D possibly matching TRBD1 (6 bases). The length of the CDR3 is 17 residues. Trimming stripped 3 bases from V and 2 bases from J, with 17 bases between. CDR1 and CDR2 (germline): SNHLY, FYNNEI.

The V gene is TRBV11-3, the J gene TRBJ2-1; no reliable D call. This CDR3 contains 14 residues. The V and J ends lost 0 bases and 6 bases respectively, with 9 bases between them. The V gene's germline CDR1 is SGHNT and CDR2 YENEEA. The CDR3 DNA reads TGTGCCAGCAGCTTAGATCTGTACAGCAATGAGCAGTTCTTC. Translation: CASSLDLYSNEQFF.

The gene calls are TRBV5-4 and TRBJ2-7; D uncertain. Germline values: CDR1 SGHNT, CDR2 YYREEE (reference sequence). The V end lost 9 bases, the J end lost 2 bases, and 9 bases lay between the germline ends. The CDR3 has 11 amino acids. The CDR3 sequence: CATHSAYEQYF. CDR3 in DNA: TGTGCCACTCACAGTGCCTACGAGCAGTACTTC.